A selection of T cell receptor beta chains follows, all from one sample in a study of cytomegalovirus exposure and HLA in healthy donors. Assay: immunoSEQ multiplex PCR; the TCRdb copy retains only in-frame clones and omits some. This repertoire shows 75,000 to 90,000 clones, 60% to 80% found once; its top ten account for 3% to 3.5%. The specimen sequenced was PBMCs. Receptors were obtained from a man between 45 and 60 years old in good health and CMV-seronegative. Both conserved end residues are part of each CDR3.

v_call: TRBV5-1
j_call: TRBJ1-1
cdr3_aa: CASSLGGSTEAFF

v_call: TRBV15
j_call: TRBJ2-7
cdr3_aa: CATGETSSYEQYF

v_call: TRBV5-1
j_call: TRBJ1-5
cdr3_aa: CASSLTGASNQPQHF

v_call: TRBV5-1
j_call: TRBJ1-2
cdr3_aa: CASSPGQRWLGSNGYTF

v_call: TRBV2
j_call: TRBJ1-4
cdr3_aa: CASKEQAGAVGKLFF

v_call: TRBV6-4
j_call: TRBJ2-1
cdr3_aa: CASSDSGTSSYNEQFF

v_call: TRBV5-1
j_call: TRBJ2-2
cdr3_aa: CASYTGTSATGELFF

v_call: TRBV5-6
j_call: TRBJ2-2
cdr3_aa: CASSRDREGTGELFF

v_call: TRBV5-6
j_call: TRBJ1-6
cdr3_aa: CASSKGFGDNSPLHF

v_call: TRBV7-6
j_call: TRBJ1-1
cdr3_aa: CASSWEQNTEAFF

v_call: TRBV27
j_call: TRBJ1-1
cdr3_aa: CASSPEGRAEAFF

v_call: TRBV5-6
j_call: TRBJ1-4
cdr3_aa: CASSPRGTTNEKLFF

v_call: TRBV28
j_call: TRBJ1-5
cdr3_aa: CASSLGGGSNQPQHF

v_call: TRBV29-1
j_call: TRBJ2-7
cdr3_aa: CSVGGESRYEQYF

v_call: TRBV18
j_call: TRBJ1-5
cdr3_aa: CASSPPGQGSQPQHF

v_call: TRBV5-1
j_call: TRBJ2-2
cdr3_aa: CASSLEASGNTGELFF

v_call: TRBV19
j_call: TRBJ1-5
cdr3_aa: CASSTRQERVNQPQHF

v_call: TRBV23-1
j_call: TRBJ2-7
cdr3_aa: CASTPGWGAYEQYF

v_call: TRBV7-8
j_call: TRBJ2-1
cdr3_aa: CASSLGWSGLSSYNEQFF

v_call: TRBV28
j_call: TRBJ1-2
cdr3_aa: CASSFPSVSGYTF

v_call: TRBV10-3
j_call: TRBJ2-7
cdr3_aa: CAISEPREQGTYEQYF

v_call: TRBV4-2
j_call: TRBJ2-3
cdr3_aa: CASSQDTSGGAAQYF

v_call: TRBV7-2
j_call: TRBJ1-5
cdr3_aa: CASSLGSGPPQHF

v_call: TRBV7-3
j_call: TRBJ1-2
cdr3_aa: CASSLQGAGGGYTF

v_call: TRBV5-8
j_call: TRBJ1-6
cdr3_aa: CATFDRGYNSPLHF

v_call: TRBV4-2
j_call: TRBJ2-1
cdr3_aa: CASSQDGQGSGEQFF

v_call: TRBV7-2
j_call: TRBJ2-6
cdr3_aa: CASGEASGANVPTF

v_call: TRBV19
j_call: TRBJ1-2
cdr3_aa: CASRTATPGRGQGDYGYTF

v_call: TRBV6-6
j_call: TRBJ1-2
cdr3_aa: CASGTVNYGYTF

v_call: TRBV9
j_call: TRBJ2-5
cdr3_aa: CASSRAGTGAGQETQYF

v_call: TRBV27
j_call: TRBJ1-2
cdr3_aa: CASSFVDRGPYGYTF

v_call: TRBV20-1
j_call: TRBJ1-1
cdr3_aa: CSGRGHTEAFF

v_call: TRBV5-1
j_call: TRBJ2-3
cdr3_aa: CASSLAVLGTDTQYF

v_call: TRBV18
j_call: TRBJ2-7
cdr3_aa: CASSLTTSGGVLYEQYF

v_call: TRBV7-2
j_call: TRBJ2-2
cdr3_aa: CASSPPRGRTGELFF

v_call: TRBV7-9
j_call: TRBJ2-2
cdr3_aa: CASSLSTGGLFF

v_call: TRBV7-9
j_call: TRBJ1-1
cdr3_aa: CASSTGQGNTEAFF

v_call: TRBV9
j_call: TRBJ1-2
cdr3_aa: CASRDGRGISNYGYTF

v_call: TRBV7-2
j_call: TRBJ2-7
cdr3_aa: CASSVSYRLAGNYEQYF

v_call: TRBV7-3
j_call: TRBJ1-1
cdr3_aa: CASSLIGRGWFLLKAFF

v_call: TRBV4-2
j_call: TRBJ2-7
cdr3_aa: CASSRESVGEQYF

v_call: TRBV5-1
j_call: TRBJ2-5
cdr3_aa: CASSLGDSQGTQYF

v_call: TRBV29-1
j_call: TRBJ1-5
cdr3_aa: CSVATGRNQPQHF

v_call: TRBV7-3
j_call: TRBJ2-5
cdr3_aa: CASSLGGAYETQYF

v_call: TRBV19
j_call: TRBJ2-5
cdr3_aa: CASSIGGGSQYF

v_call: TRBV7-9
j_call: TRBJ1-1
cdr3_aa: CASSPQPGQGEGNTEAFF

v_call: TRBV30
j_call: TRBJ2-3
cdr3_aa: CAWSVRERDTQYF

v_call: TRBV10-3
j_call: TRBJ2-2
cdr3_aa: CAISESGNTGELFF